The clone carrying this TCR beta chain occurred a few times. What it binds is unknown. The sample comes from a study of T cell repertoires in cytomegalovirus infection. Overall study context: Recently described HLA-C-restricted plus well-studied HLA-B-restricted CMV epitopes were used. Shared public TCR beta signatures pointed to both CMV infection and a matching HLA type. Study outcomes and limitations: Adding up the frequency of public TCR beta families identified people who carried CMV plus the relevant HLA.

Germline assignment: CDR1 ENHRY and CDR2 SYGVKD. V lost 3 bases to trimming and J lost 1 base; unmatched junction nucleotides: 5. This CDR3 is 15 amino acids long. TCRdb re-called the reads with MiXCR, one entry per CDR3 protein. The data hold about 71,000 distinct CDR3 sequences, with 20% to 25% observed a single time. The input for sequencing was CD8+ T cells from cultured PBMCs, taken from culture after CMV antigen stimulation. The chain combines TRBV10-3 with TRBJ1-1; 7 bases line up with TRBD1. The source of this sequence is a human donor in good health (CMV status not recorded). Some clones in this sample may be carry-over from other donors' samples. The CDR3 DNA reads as TGTGCCATCAGTGAAAGGAAGGGGGCGAACACTGAAGCTTTCTTT. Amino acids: CAISERKGANTEAFF.